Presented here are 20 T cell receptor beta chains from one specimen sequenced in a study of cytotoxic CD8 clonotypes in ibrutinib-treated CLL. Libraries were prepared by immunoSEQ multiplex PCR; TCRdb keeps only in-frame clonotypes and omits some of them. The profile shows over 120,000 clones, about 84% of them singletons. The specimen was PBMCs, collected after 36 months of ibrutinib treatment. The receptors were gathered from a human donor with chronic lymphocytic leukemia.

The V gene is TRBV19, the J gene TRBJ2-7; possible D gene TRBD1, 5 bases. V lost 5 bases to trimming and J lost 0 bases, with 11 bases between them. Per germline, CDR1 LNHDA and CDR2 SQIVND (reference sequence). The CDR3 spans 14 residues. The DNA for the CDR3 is TGTGCCAGTAGTCCCTGGGGCATCTCCTACGAGCAGTACTTC. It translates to CASSPWGISYEQYF.

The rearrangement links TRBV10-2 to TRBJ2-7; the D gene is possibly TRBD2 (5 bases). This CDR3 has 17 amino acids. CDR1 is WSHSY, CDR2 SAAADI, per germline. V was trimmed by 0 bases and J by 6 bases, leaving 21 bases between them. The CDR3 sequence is CASSESLVGRLVSEQYF. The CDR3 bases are TGCGCCAGCAGTGAGTCGTTGGTAGGGAGACTCGTATCCGAGCAGTACTTC.

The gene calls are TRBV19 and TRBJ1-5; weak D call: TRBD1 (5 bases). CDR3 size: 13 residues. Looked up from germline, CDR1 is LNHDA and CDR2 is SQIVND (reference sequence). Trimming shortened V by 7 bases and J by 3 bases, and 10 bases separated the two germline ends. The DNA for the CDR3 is TGTGCCAGTAATACAGGATACAATCAGCCCCAGCATTTT. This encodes CASNTGYNQPQHF. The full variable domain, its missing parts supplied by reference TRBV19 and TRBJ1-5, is DGGITQSPKYLFRKEGQNVTLSCEQNLNHDAMYWYRQDPGQGLRLIYYSQIVNDFQKGDIAEGYSVSREKKESFPLTVTSAQKNPTAFYLCASNTGYNQPQHFGDGTRLSIL.

The CDR3 region has the DNA TGCAGCGGCGAAACTTGGTCCCGCACTGAAGCTTTCTTT. As protein: CSGETWSRTEAFF. This rearrangement joins TRBV29-1 to TRBJ1-1; D gene unclear. The germline V and J ends were trimmed by 7 bases and 4 bases, with 16 bases remaining between them. This CDR3 spans 13 amino acids. Looked up from germline, CDR1 is SQVTM and CDR2 is ANQGSEA.

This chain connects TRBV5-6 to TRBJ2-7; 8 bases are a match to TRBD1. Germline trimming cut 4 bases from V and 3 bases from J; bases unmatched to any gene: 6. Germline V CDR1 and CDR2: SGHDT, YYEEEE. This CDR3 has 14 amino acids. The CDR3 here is CASSPVGQVYEQYF. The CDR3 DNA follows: TGTGCCAGCAGCCCTGTGGGACAGGTCTACGAGCAGTACTTC.

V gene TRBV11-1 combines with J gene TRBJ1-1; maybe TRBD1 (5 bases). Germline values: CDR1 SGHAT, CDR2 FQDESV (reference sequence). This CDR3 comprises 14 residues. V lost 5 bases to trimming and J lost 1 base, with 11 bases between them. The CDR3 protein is CASSPITGNTEAFF. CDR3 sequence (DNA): TGTGCCAGCAGCCCCATCACAGGGAACACTGAAGCTTTCTTT.

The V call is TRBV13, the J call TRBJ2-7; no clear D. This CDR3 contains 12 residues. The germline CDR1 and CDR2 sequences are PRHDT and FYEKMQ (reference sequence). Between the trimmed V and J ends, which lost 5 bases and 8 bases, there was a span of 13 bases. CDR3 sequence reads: CASSPLHGQQYF. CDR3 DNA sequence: TGTGCCAGCAGCCCACTTCATGGACAGCAGTACTTC.

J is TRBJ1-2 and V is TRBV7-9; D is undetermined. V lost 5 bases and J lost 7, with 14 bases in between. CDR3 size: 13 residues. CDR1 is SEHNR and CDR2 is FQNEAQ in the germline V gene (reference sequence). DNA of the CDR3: TGTGCCAGCAGCCCTGAGGACTTTAGTGGCTACACCTTC. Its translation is CASSPEDFSGYTF.

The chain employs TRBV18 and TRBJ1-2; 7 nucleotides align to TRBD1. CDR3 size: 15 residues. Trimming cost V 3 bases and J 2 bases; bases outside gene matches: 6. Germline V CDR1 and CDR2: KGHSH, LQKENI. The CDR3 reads CASSPWTGPNYGYTF. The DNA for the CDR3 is TGTGCCAGCTCACCCTGGACAGGACCAAACTATGGCTACACCTTC.

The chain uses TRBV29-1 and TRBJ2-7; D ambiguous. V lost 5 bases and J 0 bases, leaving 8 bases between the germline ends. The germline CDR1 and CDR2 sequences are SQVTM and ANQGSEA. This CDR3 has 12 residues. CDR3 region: CSVSRNSYEQYF. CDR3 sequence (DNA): TGCAGCGTTAGCCGGAACTCCTACGAGCAGTACTTC.

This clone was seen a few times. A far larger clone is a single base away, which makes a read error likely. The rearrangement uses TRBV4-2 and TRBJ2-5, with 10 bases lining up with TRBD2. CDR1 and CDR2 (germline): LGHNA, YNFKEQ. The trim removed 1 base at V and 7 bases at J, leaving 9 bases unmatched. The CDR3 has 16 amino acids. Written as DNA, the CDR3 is TGTGCCAGCAGCCAAGGAGCGGGGGGGCTTCCGGGGACCCAGTACTTC. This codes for CASSQGAGGLPGTQYF.

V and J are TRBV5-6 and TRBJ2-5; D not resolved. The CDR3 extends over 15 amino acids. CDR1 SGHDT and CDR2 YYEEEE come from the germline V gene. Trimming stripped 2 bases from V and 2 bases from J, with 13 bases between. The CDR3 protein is CASSLTRQTQETQYF. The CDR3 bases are TGTGCCAGCAGCTTAACTCGGCAGACACAAGAGACCCAGTACTTC.

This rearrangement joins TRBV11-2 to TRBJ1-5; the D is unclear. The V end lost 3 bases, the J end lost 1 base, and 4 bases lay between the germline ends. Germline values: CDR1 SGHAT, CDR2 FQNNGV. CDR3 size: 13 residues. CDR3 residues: CASSFHSNQPQHF. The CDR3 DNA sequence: TGTGCCAGCAGCTTTCACAGCAATCAGCCCCAGCATTTT.

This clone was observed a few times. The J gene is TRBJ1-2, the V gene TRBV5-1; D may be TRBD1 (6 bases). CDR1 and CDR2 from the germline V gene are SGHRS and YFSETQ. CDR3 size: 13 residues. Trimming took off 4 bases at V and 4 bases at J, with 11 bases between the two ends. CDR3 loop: CASSTGHLYGYTF. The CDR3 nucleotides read TGCGCCAGCAGCACGGGACACCTCTATGGCTACACCTTC.

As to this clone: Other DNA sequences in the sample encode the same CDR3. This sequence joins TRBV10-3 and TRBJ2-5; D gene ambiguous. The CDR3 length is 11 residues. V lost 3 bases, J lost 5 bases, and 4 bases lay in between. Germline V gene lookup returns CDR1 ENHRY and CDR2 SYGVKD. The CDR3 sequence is CAISDGETQYF. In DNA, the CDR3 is TGTGCCATCAGTGACGGTGAGACCCAGTACTTC.

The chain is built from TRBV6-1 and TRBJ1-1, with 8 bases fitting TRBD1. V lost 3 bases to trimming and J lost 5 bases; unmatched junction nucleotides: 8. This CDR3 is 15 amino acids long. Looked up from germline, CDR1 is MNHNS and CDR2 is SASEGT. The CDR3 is CASSEPYRGGTEAFF. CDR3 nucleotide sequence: TGTGCCAGCAGTGAGCCCTACAGGGGGGGTACTGAAGCTTTCTTT.

The chain's CDR3 is CASSPVGLSGNTIYF. The CDR3 nucleotides read TGTGCCAGCAGCCCCGTCGGATTGTCAGGAAACACCATATATTTT. The chain joins TRBV7-9 to TRBJ1-3; D is uncertain. V lost 5 bases and J 4 bases, leaving 15 bases between the germline ends. The CDR3 loop spans 15 amino acids. The germline CDR1 and CDR2 sequences are SEHNR and FQNEAQ (reference sequence).

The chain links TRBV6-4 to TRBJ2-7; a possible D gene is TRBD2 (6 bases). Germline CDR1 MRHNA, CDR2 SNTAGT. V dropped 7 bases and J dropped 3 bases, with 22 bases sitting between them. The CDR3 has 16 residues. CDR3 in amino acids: CASNHRSGLMDYEQYF. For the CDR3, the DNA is TGTGCCAGCAATCACAGGTCGGGACTTATGGACTACGAGCAGTACTTC.

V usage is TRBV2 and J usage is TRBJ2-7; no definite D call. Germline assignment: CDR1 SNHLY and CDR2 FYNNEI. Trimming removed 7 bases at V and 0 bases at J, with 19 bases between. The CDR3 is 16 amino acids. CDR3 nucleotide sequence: TGTGCCAGCACAAACCGGCCCCTGGTGGCCTCCTACGAGCAGTACTTC. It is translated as CASTNRPLVASYEQYF.

The CDR3 DNA reads as TGTGCCAGCAGCTTAACCCGTTATGAGCAGTTCTTC. Its translation is CASSLTRYEQFF. The rearrangement links TRBV13 to TRBJ2-1; D remains unclear. CDR1 is PRHDT and CDR2 is FYEKMQ in the germline V gene (reference sequence). There are 12 residues in the CDR3. V lost 2 bases to trimming and J lost 8 bases, with 7 bases between them.